This TCR beta chain comes out of a study of esophageal squamous cell carcinoma under preoperative chemotherapy. This clonotype was detected only a few times. Its cognate antigen is unknown. The CDR3 runs 16 residues. V was trimmed by 0 bases and J by 5 bases, leaving 14 bases between them. The germline V gene has CDR1 LNHNV and CDR2 YYDKDF (reference sequence). A single record per CDR3 protein comes from TCRdb applying MiXCR to the PCR reads. The sample carries some 32,000 distinct CDR3 sequences, under 60% recorded once. The time point is: after preoperative PTX-NDP chemotherapy. Findings of the study overall: After treatment, tumor-infiltrating lymphocytes seemed to come partly from incoming peripheral T cells, not only local changes.

The receptor was derived from a human donor with esophageal squamous cell carcinoma. The donor label of this sample is uncertain. The J gene is TRBJ2-4, the V gene TRBV15; D might be TRBD1 (6 bases). The specimen was collected from a patient given preoperative chemotherapy. Here the CDR3 DNA reads TGTGCCACCAGCAGAGAAGTAACGAGGACAGAAAACATTCAGTACTTC. Translation: CATSREVTRTENIQYF.